These 26 T cell receptor beta chains were sequenced from one sample in a study of beta chain features in type 1 diabetes. These receptors lack a known antigen. Reverse transcription of all isolated RNA meant that expressed TCRB transcripts were sequenced. Repertoires were generated with immunoSEQ multiplex PCR, while TCRdb's copy carries only in-frame clones and drops some. The table lists about 180,000 clones, 7.5% to 8.5% of them singletons. Study observations and caveats: Researchers report that Type 1 diabetes patients had moderately but significantly shorter TCRB CDR3s across all four CD4+ subsets.

Sequenced input: central memory CD4+ T cells from blood. The receptors stem from a man aged 18 to 29 with type 1 diabetes.

The chain couples TRBV4-3 to TRBJ2-3; TRBD2 agrees at 7 bases. Germline values: CDR1 LGHNA, CDR2 YSLEER. V lost 2 bases and J lost 2; bases outside the gene matches: 10. The CDR3 covers 17 residues. CDR3 sequence reads: CASSQLGGTYSTDTQYF. CDR3 coding DNA: TGCGCCAGCAGCCAACTCGGGGGGACCTACTCCACAGATACGCAGTATTTT.

This clone has just a few counts. CDR3 nucleotide sequence: TGTGCCAGCAGCGCTGGACTCAGCAATCAGCCCCAGCATTTT. Translated, it gives CASSAGLSNQPQHF. The V call is TRBV9, the J call TRBJ1-5; D remains ambiguous. V lost 3 bases and J 1 base, leaving 8 bases between the germline ends. Germline CDR1 SGDLS, CDR2 YYNGEE. This CDR3 has 14 amino acids.

This clone appeared many times. The chain recombines TRBV7-9 with TRBJ2-7; TRBD2 might be the D (6 bases). The V gene's germline CDR1 is SEHNR and CDR2 FQNEAQ (reference sequence). This CDR3 is 12 amino acids long. With 7 bases removed from V and 7 bases from J, the gap between germline ends came to 14 bases. The CDR3 DNA is TGTGCCAGCACCACGGGGGAAGGGGAGCAGTACTTC. Protein sequence: CASTTGEGEQYF.

This clone was seen at least ten times. The chain couples TRBV5-1 to TRBJ2-1; D might be TRBD1 (6 bases). The V end lost 0 bases, the J end lost 5 bases, and 9 bases lay between the germline ends. The CDR3 totals 14 residues. Germline V lookup: CDR1 SGHRS, CDR2 YFSETQ. CDR3: CASSLGDTNNEQFF. CDR3 sequence (DNA): TGCGCCAGCAGCTTGGGGGACACCAACAATGAGCAGTTCTTC.

This chain links TRBV19 with TRBJ2-7; a possible D gene is TRBD2 (5 bases). CDR1 and CDR2 from the germline V gene are LNHDA and SQIVND (reference sequence). V shed 9 bases and J shed 3 bases, with 15 bases lying between them. The CDR3 has 13 residues. CDR3 loop: CARNRAGDYEQYF. The CDR3 region has the DNA TGTGCCAGAAATCGGGCGGGCGACTACGAGCAGTACTTC.

V and J are TRBV5-6 and TRBJ1-2, with D uncertain. CDR3 length: 13 residues. CDR1 and CDR2 from the germline V gene are SGHDT and YYEEEE. V lost 2 bases, J lost 0 bases, and 5 bases lay in between. As DNA, the CDR3 is TGTGCCAGCAGCTTCGGGACTAACTATGGCTACACCTTC. Protein: CASSFGTNYGYTF.

The table lists this clone with a few counts. This rearrangement joins TRBV11-2 to TRBJ2-5; TRBD2 is a possible D gene (5 bases). The CDR3 sequence is 14 residues long. Trimming shortened V by 3 bases and J by 5 bases, and 13 bases separated the two germline ends. CDR1 is SGHAT, CDR2 FQNNGV, per germline. The DNA of the CDR3 is TGTGCCAGCAGCTTCAGTGAGGGCACGGAGACCCAGTACTTC. It specifies CASSFSEGTETQYF.

The CDR3 DNA is TGTGCCAGCGCGCGTGGGTCAGGGCAGCCCCAGCATTTT. Its protein is CASARGSGQPQHF. The chain carries TRBV6-6 and TRBJ1-5, with D possibly matching TRBD1 (5 bases). V lost 8 bases, J lost 7 bases, and 15 bases lay in between. This CDR3 contains 13 residues. Germline V gene sequence: CDR1 MNHNY, CDR2 SVGAGI (reference sequence).

This chain links TRBV25-1 with TRBJ1-2, with D possibly being TRBD1 (6 bases). In germline, CDR1 is MGHDK, CDR2 SYGVNS. The CDR3 totals 13 residues. With 1 base removed from V and 7 bases from J, the gap between germline ends came to 10 bases. CDR3 coding DNA: TGTGCCAGCAGTGAATCTTCCAGGGGTGGCTACACCTTC. Its protein is CASSESSRGGYTF.

The CDR3 is CASSPNRGETQYF. CDR3 coding DNA: TGTGCCAGCAGCCCAAATAGGGGGGAGACCCAGTACTTC. The chain joins TRBV11-2 to TRBJ2-5; D might be TRBD1 (6 bases). The CDR3 consists of 13 residues. Germline loops: CDR1 SGHAT, CDR2 FQNNGV. The germline V and J ends were trimmed by 5 bases and 5 bases, with 12 bases remaining between them.

At least ten counts were recorded for this clone. The V gene is TRBV27, the J gene TRBJ1-4, with D unresolved. This CDR3 spans 13 amino acids. Germline CDR1 MNHEY, CDR2 SMNVEV (reference sequence). The V end was cut by 6 bases, the J end by 5 bases, with 10 bases between. The CDR3 spells CASSLRQNEKLFF. CDR3 DNA: TGTGCCAGCAGCCTGAGGCAGAATGAAAAACTGTTTTTT.

This clone was found a few times. V gene TRBV29-1 combines with J gene TRBJ2-3; no definite D call. From germline, CDR1 is SQVTM and CDR2 ANQGSEA. This CDR3 region has 12 residues. The germline V and J ends were trimmed by 6 bases and 5 bases, with 12 bases remaining between them. Here the CDR3 reads CSVQSPGDTQYF. CDR3 nucleotides: TGCAGCGTACAAAGCCCGGGAGATACGCAGTATTTT.

V gene TRBV28 combines with J gene TRBJ2-6; 7 nucleotides agree with TRBD1. Trimming at V came to 4 bases and at J to 0 bases, leaving 6 bases not matched to a gene. Germline values: CDR1 MDHEN, CDR2 SYDVKM. This CDR3 has 17 residues. CDR3 residues: CASSSGRGISGANVLTF. CDR3 DNA: TGTGCCAGCAGTTCCGGCAGGGGGATCTCTGGGGCCAACGTCCTGACTTTC. Filled out from reference TRBV28 and TRBJ2-6, the complete variable domain reads DVKVTQSSRYLVKRTGEKVFLECVQDMDHENMFWYRQDPGLGLRLIYFSYDVKMKEKGDIPEGYSVSREKKERFSLILESASTNQTSMYLCASSSGRGISGANVLTFGAGSRLTVL.

The rearrangement links TRBV15 to TRBJ1-4; D is unclear. This CDR3 has 14 amino acids. V was cut by 4 bases and J by 5 bases, with 11 bases left in between. CDR1 and CDR2 (germline): LNHNV, YYDKDF (reference sequence). In nucleotides, the CDR3 is TGTGCCACCAGCACGAGTACTACCAATGAAAAACTGTTTTTT. Translation: CATSTSTTNEKLFF.

The chain has TRBV2 and TRBJ1-2; no firm D call. The CDR3 runs 13 residues. CDR1 is SNHLY and CDR2 is FYNNEI in the germline V gene. With 1 base removed from V and 8 bases from J, the gap between germline ends came to 11 bases. CDR3 in DNA: TGTGCCAGCAGTGAAGGATCGACTCGGGGCTACACCTTC. Its translation is CASSEGSTRGYTF. The full variable domain, in which reference TRBV2 and TRBJ1-2 provide the parts outside the CDR3, is EPEVTQTPSHQVTQMGQEVILRCVPISNHLYFYWYRQILGQKVEFLVSFYNNEISEKSEIFDDQFSVERPDGSNFTLKIRSTKLEDSAMYFCASSEGSTRGYTFGSGTRLTVV.

This chain joins TRBV6-5 and TRBJ1-5, with D uncertain. This CDR3 has 13 residues. Trimming stripped 6 bases from V and 5 bases from J, with 11 bases between. CDR1 and CDR2 from the germline V gene are MNHEY and SVGAGI. CDR3 region: CASSTGLDQPQHF. The CDR3 DNA sequence: TGTGCCAGCAGCACTGGTTTAGATCAGCCCCAGCATTTT.

This chain connects TRBV2 to TRBJ2-1; D is possibly TRBD1 (5 bases). CDR1 and CDR2 (germline): SNHLY, FYNNEI. The V end lost 1 base, the J end lost 5 bases, and 9 bases lay between the germline ends. The CDR3 consists of 14 residues. CDR3 coding DNA: TGTGCCAGCAGTGAAGGCGTGACAGACAATGAGCAGTTCTTC. It yields the protein CASSEGVTDNEQFF.

This clone has at least ten counts. This chain links TRBV23-1 with TRBJ2-4; 7 nucleotides agree with TRBD2. TRBV23-1 is marked as an open reading frame, function uncertain. The CDR3 is made up of 14 amino acids. J gave up 3 bases and V 6 bases, and 5 bases lay outside the gene matches. DNA for the CDR3: TGCGCCAGCAGAAATTCGGGGGGCAAAAACATTCAGTACTTC. The encoded protein is CASRNSGGKNIQYF.

V and J are TRBV11-2 and TRBJ1-1; 8 bases align to TRBD1. After removal of 3 bases from V and 1 base from J, the junction contained 4 bases not matched to a gene. CDR3 length: 15 residues. The V gene's germline CDR1 is SGHAT and CDR2 FQNNGV. The CDR3 reads CASSFQGAQNTEAFF. CDR3 nucleotide sequence: TGTGCCAGCAGCTTTCAGGGGGCGCAGAACACTGAAGCTTTCTTT.

Only a few counts were recorded for this clone. The rearrangement links TRBV7-9 to TRBJ2-3, with a weak D call TRBD2 (5 bases). The CDR3 extends over 13 amino acids. Per germline, CDR1 SEHNR and CDR2 FQNEAQ (reference sequence). The ends were cut back, 5 bases at V and 9 bases at J, with 15 bases in the middle. The CDR3 sequence is CASSLPGLGTQYF. The CDR3 DNA is TGTGCCAGCAGCCTCCCCGGACTGGGGACGCAGTATTTT.

The genes are TRBV14 and TRBJ2-5, with D hard to call. V lost 0 bases, J lost 3 bases, and 5 bases lay in between. The germline V gene has CDR1 SGHDN and CDR2 FVKESK. This CDR3 is 13 amino acids long. CDR3 sequence: CASSQDVEETQYF. CDR3 in DNA: TGTGCCAGCAGCCAAGATGTCGAAGAGACCCAGTACTTC.

This clone was recorded a few times. The chain carries TRBV5-1 and TRBJ2-1; 8 positions agree with TRBD2. V shed 2 bases, J shed 8 bases, and the junction held 6 bases outside the gene matches. There are 14 residues in the CDR3. The germline V gene has CDR1 SGHRS and CDR2 YFSETQ. The CDR3 region has the DNA TGCGCCAGCAGCTTCTCGACTAGCGTCGATGAGCAGTTCTTC. Translated: CASSFSTSVDEQFF.

This clone has just a few counts. V gene TRBV27 combines with J gene TRBJ2-1; tentatively, D is TRBD1 (5 bases). The germline V gene encodes CDR1 MNHEY and CDR2 SMNVEV (reference sequence). V lost 8 bases and J lost 7, with 18 bases in between. The CDR3 has 14 amino acids. CDR3 in amino acids: CASRRQIQENEQFF. CDR3 coding DNA: TGTGCCAGCCGCCGCCAAATACAGGAAAATGAGCAGTTCTTC.

The CDR3 spells CASSQDRLILPYEQYF. For the CDR3, the DNA is TGCGCCAGCAGCCAGGACAGACTAATACTCCCCTACGAGCAGTACTTC. This chain links TRBV5-1 with TRBJ2-7, with D perhaps TRBD1 (6 bases). CDR3 size: 16 residues. V gave up 4 bases and J gave up 2 bases, with 19 bases separating them. Germline lookup yields CDR1 SGHRS and CDR2 YFSETQ.

The chain links TRBV28 to TRBJ1-5, with D tentatively TRBD1 (5 bases). Germline assignment: CDR1 MDHEN and CDR2 SYDVKM. Trimming left V 2 bases short and J 5 bases short, with 10 bases between. This CDR3 is built from 14 residues. The CDR3 bases are TGTGCCAGCAGTTTAAAGCAGGGTTATCAGCCCCAGCATTTT. It encodes CASSLKQGYQPQHF.

This clone turned up a few times. J is TRBJ2-7 and V is TRBV21-1; TRBD1 is the table's D call and was not checked against the DNA. TRBV21-1 is noted as a pseudogene. The CDR3 covers 14 residues. CDR3 DNA: TGTGCCAGCAGGGGGACAGGGGGAAAGGGCGAGCAGTACTTC. It yields the protein CASRGTGGKGEQYF.